This T cell receptor (beta chain) was sequenced for a study of shared clonotypes between healthy human individuals. Study context: Contributing individuals were a couple of females and three males aged 18 to 49.

The CDR3 covers 18 residues. J lost 5 bases, V lost 0 bases, and 14 bases had no gene match. Germline lookup yields CDR1 MGHRA and CDR2 YSYEKL. Study results and limitations: When naive CD4 clonotypes were compared across a few donors, about 4.8% were shared.

About this clone: Its antigen remains unidentified.

Profiled with immunoSEQ multiplex PCR; TCRdb holds only in-frame clones, not every one. The repertoire includes 2 million to 2.5 million clones, 85% to 95% of them detected once, and about 0.41% sits in the top ten. This sequence originates from a young man in good health. Some clones in this sample may be carry-over from other donors' samples. The sequenced sample consisted of naive CD4+ T cells from PBMCs. Noted subset: CD45RA+ positively selected. The chain combines TRBV4-1 with TRBJ2-5; 8 nucleotides line up with TRBD1. The CDR3 nucleotides read TGCGCCAGCAGCCAAGATCAGGGACAGGAATGGGGCGCGGAGACCCAGTACTTC. This gives the protein CASSQDQGQEWGAETQYF.